The TCR beta chain described here comes from a study of cytomegalovirus exposure and HLA in healthy donors listed by TCRdb under 2017. In the study overall: An earlier analysis of approximately 640 of the donors reported 276 Gb of sequence data and around 120 million unique TCR beta sequences from some 180 million T cells. Roughly 300 gigabases of sequencing data and approximately 92 million unique TCR sequences made up an early release that covered about 640 HLA-typed donors. Of the 300 to 500 genotyped donors, roughly 76% were placed in the genetic ancestry cluster associated with self-reported Caucasian donors. The study aimed to test whether signatures of past pathogen exposure could be identified by cataloging public T cell receptors. The study profiled the T cell repertoires of about 640 subjects by immunosequencing and related them to cytomegalovirus serostatus. Along with the roughly 670-subject first cohort, a separate validation cohort of about 110 different subjects was used. High-throughput TCR immunosequencing, statistical association of individual TCRs with disease status, and machine learning were combined to predict cytomegalovirus infection status. A later analysis re-examined previously published TCR beta repertoires from roughly 650 donors and added high-resolution HLA genotyping to investigate patterns of TCR occurrence. In the later analysis, no new phenotypic data were used to find candidate immune exposures; instead, reliance was placed on TCR beta sequences and their occurrence across donors. To decide whether each TCR beta V gene segment behaved as functional or pseudogenic, an earlier analysis of some 600 of the donors relied on high-throughput TCR beta sequencing. Donor age, sex, ethnicity and CMV serostatus were compiled alongside the repertoire data. Genome-wide SNP genotypes for about 65% of the 666 donors were used in a later genetic analysis, which treated that subset as a discovery cohort. All discovery cohort repertoires had been generated on a single sequencing platform. HLA typing included class I and class II loci at four-digit resolution. Typing coverage varied by locus: roughly 629-630 donors for A, B, C, DRB1 and DQB1; some 520 for DQA1; around 570 for DPA1; fewer than 480 for DPB1. Roughly five DR-DQ haplotypes were handled as single units for association and clustering because linkage in the cohort was strong. Among about 400 genotyped donors of the cohort, an average of approximately 220,000 unique TCR beta nucleotide sequences was sequenced per donor, of which roughly 18% were non-productive. Results the study describes overall, beyond this receptor: Specific HLA alleles were associated with 15,000 to 20,000 TCR beta sequences at a false discovery rate of 0.05 in a later analysis. Cytomegalovirus status was reported to be diagnosed by the classifier with high specificity and sensitivity in both the original and validation cohorts. An earlier analysis of 587 of the donors showed that most TCR beta V segments appeared in productive rearrangements either about 87% or about 30% of the time, which broadly matched IMGT annotations. A cluster of highly shared sequence variants was judged likely to be a technical artifact of the sequencing pipeline. The only immune exposure information available for the cohort was CMV serostatus. Because counts were too low, roughly 17 rarely observed V segments, including chromosome 9 orphons, were left out of the earlier analysis of 500 to 750 of the donors. A further reported finding was that TCR beta sequences accurately predicted the HLA-A and HLA-B alleles for most subjects in the first cohort. According to a later genetic analysis, donors in an Asian-associated ancestry cluster had fewer N-insertions in productive TCRs than the roughly 670-donor mean. The presence/absence analyses assumed that sequencing depth was roughly uniform across donors, and that assumption may not be true. This cohort had only TCR beta chains sequenced, and the lack of alpha or paired-chain data limited which features could be detected. Most TCR sequences were observed very rarely across donors, whereas some public TCRs were present in many individuals. In a later analysis, most CMV-associated TCR beta chains were found to appear HLA-restricted, with HLA associations seemingly driven largely by CMV exposure. In a later genetic analysis, a missense DCLRE1C variant was associated with V-gene and J-gene trimming of TCR beta chains, and the association was replicated in an independent cohort. In a later analysis, HLA-associated TCR beta chains showed more clonal expansion and lower generation probabilities than non-associated chains that were equally common. A total of 150 or so TCR beta chains were listed by the study as associated with cytomegalovirus. Correlated functional status among segregating V segments might be attributable to linkage disequilibrium, but an unknown experimental factor could not be ruled out. When HLA alleles, especially DR and DQ, strongly co-occurred, TCR associations were difficult to assign to individual alleles. HLA typing was unavailable for some donors at each locus, so association tests used only the typed subset. Some IMGT-functional V segments, including TRBV6-2 and TRBV6-3, could not be told apart with the 87-base-pair reads, so those segments were excluded. In a later analysis, the rate of TCR association differed among HLA loci, with DRB1 alleles having the most associated TCRs and HLA-C alleles having the fewest. Three of the identified cytomegalovirus-associated TCR beta chains were confirmed in vitro to be specific for cytomegalovirus antigens. It was suggested by the authors that the approach could potentially be generalized to other disease states and immunological phenotypes. In a later analysis, several top co-occurrence clusters were reported to appear linked to parvovirus B19, influenza, CMV and Epstein-Barr virus.

The cohort comprised more than 550 healthy bone marrow donors. All cohort members were sampled while nominally healthy, although unrecorded immune exposures were likely present. The donor tested CMV seronegative and was one of the 352 seronegative cohort members. A peripheral blood sample was collected from each donor, and TCR beta sequencing was performed on peripheral blood mononuclear cells. The Qiagen DNeasy Blood Extraction Kit was used to extract genomic DNA from the blood cell samples. The protocol used for the library was the immunoSEQ multiplex PCR assay. The multiplex PCR relied on a mix of 60 forward primers for TCR Vbeta segments and 13 reverse primers for TCR Jbeta segments. The CDR3 region of rearranged TCR beta genes was amplified from genomic DNA by a multiplex PCR assay. The Illumina HiSeq System was used to sequence the amplified TCR beta libraries as 87-base-pair reads. The authors' analysis ran thus. In a later analysis, roughly 80 million unique TCR beta chains were counted across the roughly 670 repertoires, and around 11 million of these chains were shared by at least two donors. Raw reads were error-corrected and collapsed into unique sequences by a nearest-neighbor algorithm in which closely related sequences were merged to remove PCR and sequencing errors. Alignment of CDR3 sequences to IMGT reference sequences was used to assign V, D and J gene segments. For a sequence to be retained, a match of at least six nucleotides to both a V gene segment and a J gene segment was required. A rearrangement counted as productive if the CDR3 had no stop codons and remained in frame with V and J, and every other rearrangement counted as non-productive. Following IMGT convention, CDR3 was defined as the stretch from the second conserved V-encoded cysteine to the conserved J-encoded phenylalanine. The earlier analysis of some 550 of the donors excluded any sequence lacking an unambiguous match to a single V gene segment. In an earlier analysis of some 590 of the donors, a V segment was called functional when productive rearrangements were above 56.7%, and segregating when the standard deviation between donors exceeded 5%. A statistical classification framework was developed to diagnose cytomegalovirus status using the catalog of TCR beta chain sequences. In a later analysis, TCR nucleotide sequences were compared against IMGT/GENE-DB human TR gene sequences so that V and J genes could be assigned. In a later analysis, CDR3 sequences and most-parsimonious VDJ recombination scenarios were assigned using the TCRdist pipeline. In a later analysis, each TCR beta chain was defined by its CDR3 amino acid sequence together with its V-gene family, and reads without a unique V-gene family were excluded. To address suspected cross-contamination and a sequencing artifact, a later analysis removed under 600 highly shared, low-generation-probability nucleotide sequences. In a later analysis, a clonal expansion index was calculated for each public chain from normalized within-repertoire ranks of inferred template counts. Generation probabilities in a later analysis came from a VDJ recombination model fitted to out-of-frame rearrangements, and those results were checked against IGoR. In a later analysis, TCR-TCR, TCR-HLA and TCR-CMV co-occurrence was scored with hypergeometric tests, and a repertoire-size bias correction was applied to TCR pairs. False discovery rates were estimated in a later analysis by permuting HLA or CMV assignments 20 times. A later analysis grouped co-occurring TCRs with DBSCAN, adding TCRdist sequence similarity when clustering within HLA-allele-positive subsets. For co-occurrence clustering, repertoires with fewer than 30,000 or more than 120,000 public chains were excluded, along with roughly 5 repertoires with anomalous nucleotide sharing. In TCRdb, the immuneACCESS table is reduced to in-frame sequences with V and J assigned. These tables do not hold every clone; where another copy was compared, an unresolved V gene accounts for under half, and the others remain unexplained. That table supplies the V and J calls and clone size; D and trimming were determined from the DNA. This sample's listing comprises 95,000 to 150,000 clones. Around 3.9% of the sample lies in the top ten.

Details on this clone: No antigen is known for it.

The CDR3 covers 15 residues, taking in both the cysteine and the phenylalanine. CDR3 DNA only is kept here, 45 bases in frame from base 1. From the germline V gene, CDR1 is SGHTA and CDR2 is FQGNSA. The chain couples TRBV7-2 to TRBJ2-5; 9 central nucleotides agree with TRBD2. The better agreement between TRBJ2-7 and the DNA end casts doubt on the J call. The receptor's source is a young man in good health and CMV-seronegative. The sequenced material came from PBMCs. CDR3 sequence: CASSISSGNSYEQYF. At the DNA level, the sequence is TGTGCCAGCAGCATCTCTAGCGGGAACTCCTACGAGCAGTACTTC.